This TCR beta chain was identified during a study of blood T cells in healthy people across ages (dated by TCRdb to about 2015). About the study as a whole: In model experiments, template switching captured about one uniquely barcoded TCR beta cDNA molecule for every two T cells. Two additional independent replicas of 1 million unique cDNA reads from the same blood draw were analyzed for two donors (one aged 18 to 30 and one aged 80 or older). To avoid experimental bias, donors of different ages were randomly spread across the sequencing lanes. Donors were grouped into four age groups: young (average roughly 17 years), middle-aged (approximately 41), aged (approximately 58) and long-lived (82). Using deep sequencing normalized with unique cDNA molecular identifiers, the study measured how TCR beta repertoire diversity changes with age.

Notes on this clonotype: Its recognized antigen is unknown. No much larger clone exists at a distance of one base, and base qualities are not known.

Donors were about 36 systemically healthy Caucasian individuals from Russia aged 6 to 90 years. Each donor gave ten milliliters of peripheral blood, drawn into EDTA-treated Vacutainer tubes. PBMCs were isolated by Ficoll-Paque density-gradient centrifugation, with at least 6 million obtained per sample. Total RNA was extracted from PBMCs with Trizol reagent, with at least 5 micrograms obtained per sample. Naive CD45RAhigh/CD27high T cell percentages were measured by flow cytometry on a PBMC aliquot from every donor. Here is what the overall study found, with its caveats: Observed TCR beta diversity per million T cells fell roughly linearly with age, and a significant reduction was already apparent by age about 36. Compared with the aged group, the long-lived group had more naive CD4+ T cells, fewer expanded clones and increased TCR diversity, a pattern suggesting age selection. The CMV infection status of donors was not known, potentially confounding age-related changes in expanded clonotypes. Observed TCR beta diversity correlated strongly with the percentage of naive T cells measured by flow cytometry. Because profiling used bulk unsorted PBMCs, naive and antigen-experienced compartments could not be compared conclusively. Estimates of total diversity from one million sequenced T cells were regarded as lower bounds and underestimates.

Library creation used 5' RACE. This sample was sequenced with an Illumina HiSeq 2500. A second PCR of roughly 6 to 11 cycles was performed with a sample-barcoded 5' primer and a J-beta primer mix. A unique molecular identifier was introduced onto each TCR beta cDNA molecule by a template-switch 5' adaptor carrying 12 random nucleotides. Each sample yielded at least 2.5 million CDR3-containing paired-end reads. All of the RNA was converted into first-strand cDNA using the Mint cDNA synthesis kit, with a TRBC-specific oligonucleotide serving as the primer. Following uracil-DNA glycosylase treatment, all cDNA underwent a first 18-cycle PCR with the universal primers M1SS and BC2_uni_R. The authors' analysis ran thus. For normalization, 1 million high-quality reads were randomly selected from each sample, with every read carrying a distinct molecular identifier. Reads sharing molecular identifiers were discarded rather than binned into consensus sequences. CDR3 identification, clonotype clustering and error correction used MiTCR with a Q25 quality threshold and the strictest error-elimination algorithm. Lower-bound total TCR beta diversity was estimated with a nonparametric unseen species model using Euler transformation. TCRdb took the public reads, trimmed them with fastp at Q25, ran MiXCR for clone calling and kept in-frame beta chains. Here each entry gathers all rows of one CDR3 protein and keeps the most common genes and DNA. In this record, the V and J calls reflect TCRdb's handling and not the investigators' own analysis. Present in this sample are around 1.5 million distinct CDR3 sequences, approximately 38% of which were seen just once. The ten largest clones add up to 6.5% to 10% of the sample.

The CDR3 measures 12 amino acids from cysteine to phenylalanine. Only the CDR3 DNA stays, 36 bases, in frame from base 1. V ends up 10 bases short and J 6 bases short, with an unmatched junction base count of 3. CDR1 and CDR2, looked up from the germline V gene, are MNHNS and SASEGT. The chain employs TRBV6-1 and TRBJ1-5, with 10 bases aligning to TRBD1. The receptor was isolated from a woman younger than 35 in good health. Material for sequencing was blood. The DNA is TGTGCCACCAGGACAGGGGGTCAGCCCCAGCATTTT. This gives the protein CATRTGGQPQHF.